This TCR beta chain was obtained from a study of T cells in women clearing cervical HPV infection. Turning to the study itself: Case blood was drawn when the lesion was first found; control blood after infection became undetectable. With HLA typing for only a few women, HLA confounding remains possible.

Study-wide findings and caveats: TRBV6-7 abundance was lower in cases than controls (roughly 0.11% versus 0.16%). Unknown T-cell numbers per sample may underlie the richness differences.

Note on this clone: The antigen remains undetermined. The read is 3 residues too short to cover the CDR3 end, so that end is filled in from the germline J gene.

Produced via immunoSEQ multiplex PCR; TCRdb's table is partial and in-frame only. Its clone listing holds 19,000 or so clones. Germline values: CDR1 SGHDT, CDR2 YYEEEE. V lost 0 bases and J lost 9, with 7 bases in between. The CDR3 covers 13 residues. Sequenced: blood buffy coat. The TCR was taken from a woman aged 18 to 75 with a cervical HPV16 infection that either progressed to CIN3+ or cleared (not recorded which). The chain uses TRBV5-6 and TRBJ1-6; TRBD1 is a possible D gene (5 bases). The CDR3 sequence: CASSLGGVSPLHF. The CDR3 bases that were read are TGTGCCAGCAGCTTGGGGGGGGTTTCACCC. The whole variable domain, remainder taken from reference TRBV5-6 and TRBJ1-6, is DAGVTQSPTHLIKTRGQQVTLRCSPKSGHDTVSWYQQALGQGPQFIFQYYEEEERQRGNFPDRFSGHQFPNYSSELNVNALLLGDSALYLCASSLGGVSPLHFGNGTRLTVT.